This T cell receptor beta chain was found in a study of T cell responses to AZD1222 COVID-19 vaccine. Study at large: Timing groups of about 4 and about 12 weeks for second doses were pooled.

Comments on this clone: What it binds is not known.

The CDR3 sequence is 13 residues long. Germline CDR1 and CDR2: SEHNR and FQNEAQ (reference sequence). V was trimmed by 2 bases and J by 11 bases, leaving 15 bases between them. Profiling relied on immunoSEQ multiplex PCR, and the TCRdb table lists in-frame clones only, not all of them. Found here are around 100,000 clones, just over 90% of them singletons; the top ten hold around 1.3%. General observations from the study: Spike-specific TCR breadth and depth both grew after two AZD1222 doses. Repertoires were obtained only post-peak T cell response. The CD4 TCRs associated with vaccination extended across spike and predominated at 160-218 and 743-854.

The sequence was obtained from an adult in good health. The chain carries TRBV7-9 and TRBJ1-2; D remains ambiguous. This specimen consisted of peripheral blood, obtained on day 0 of AZD1222 vaccination. The CDR3 DNA is TGTGCCAGCAGCTTACCGGCTGGGAGGGAATACACCTTC. This translates into CASSLPAGREYTF.